One sample yielded the 2 T cell receptor beta chains listed below, sequenced in a study of T cell changes during pregnancy in multiple sclerosis. The data were produced by immunoSEQ multiplex PCR, yet TCRdb's version contains in-frame clones alone and is incomplete. Among 26,000 or so clones listed, 88% were seen once. The specimen comprised CD8+ T cells from peripheral blood mononuclear cells, sampled in the second trimester of pregnancy. The receptors here all came from a female donor with multiple sclerosis, enrolled in a pregnancy study.

This clone was found once. V usage is TRBV7-9 and J usage is TRBJ2-3; TRBD1 is a possible D gene (5 bases). The CDR3 loop spans 11 amino acids. Looked up from germline, CDR1 is SEHNR and CDR2 is FQNEAQ (reference sequence). V was trimmed by 2 bases and J by 12 bases, leaving 9 bases between them. DNA for the CDR3: TGTGCCAGCAGCTTAAAGGACATTCAGTATTTT. Its protein is CASSLKDIQYF.

The V and J genes are TRBV21-1 and TRBJ2-3; the table's D call, TRBD2, was not checked against the DNA. TRBV21-1 is a documented pseudogene. The CDR3 contains 13 residues. This CDR3 is CASSNGGSDTQYF. CDR3 bases: TGTGCCAGCAGCAACGGGGGATCAGATACGCAGTATTTT.